The T cell receptor (beta chain) under discussion was sequenced for a study of cytomegalovirus exposure and HLA in healthy donors. Study as a whole: A later analysis reported the 100 to 150 validation repertoires used the same platform as the approximately 700 first-cohort repertoires.

Germline V gives CDR1 SGHVS, CDR2 FNYEAQ. Trimming at V came to 1 base and at J to 6 bases, leaving 6 bases not matched to a gene. CDR3 length equals 14 residues. Remarks on this clone: Its antigen is not identified.

Whole-study findings and limits: Usually a TCR sequence was rare, but some public TCRs were found in many donors. 150 or so TCR beta chains were listed as cytomegalovirus-associated. That first-cohort TCR clusters tended to co-occur in the roughly 110 validation repertoires was found in a later analysis.

Here immunoSEQ multiplex PCR was the method, and the copy in TCRdb shows in-frame clones only, minus some. Of under 200,000 clones listed, over 85% were seen once; the top ten hold over 4%. Sequenced input: PBMCs. This clonotype originated in a man aged 18 to 29 in good health and CMV-seropositive. V gene TRBV7-6 combines with J gene TRBJ2-7; the match to TRBD2 covers 7 bases. CDR3 region: CASSLGGTNREQYF. CDR3 DNA: TGTGCCAGCAGCTTAGGCGGGACTAATCGCGAGCAGTACTTC.